This paragraph reports one T cell receptor (beta chain). The data were taken from a study of OX40 agonist ivuxolimab in advanced cancers. Libraries were prepared by immunoSEQ multiplex PCR; TCRdb keeps only in-frame clonotypes and omits some of them. Counted here are 75,000 to 90,000 clones, around 85% occurring once; the ten biggest clones make up 7.3%. Germline V gene data show CDR1 as MNHEY and CDR2 as SVGAGI. The V end was cut by 0 bases, the J end by 5 bases, with 11 bases between. This CDR3 is 15 amino acids long. The chain links TRBV6-5 to TRBJ2-1; D is ambiguous. The sequencing here drew on CD4+ or CD8+ T cells sorted from blood, taken in a trial of the OX40 agonist ivuxolimab. This clonotype was sampled from an adult with an advanced solid tumor such as melanoma, head and neck, liver or kidney cancer. The CDR3: CASSYSTGSHNEQFF. In DNA form, the CDR3 reads TGTGCCAGCAGTTACTCGACTGGCAGCCACAATGAGCAGTTCTTC.